This T cell receptor (beta chain) was identified in a study of T cells in Graves' hyperthyroidism and ophthalmopathy. It was considered stable Graves' hyperthyroidism when ophthalmopathy did not progress within 18 months. Germline lookup yields CDR1 DFQATT and CDR2 SNEGSKA (reference sequence). The V end was cut by 6 bases, the J end by 7 bases, with 9 bases between. The CDR3 extends over 11 amino acids. TCR beta CDR3 regions were amplified from RNA transcripts. Carried out on the TCR CDR3, a first-round RT-PCR used the HTBI primer set. One entry per CDR3 protein, called by TCRdb with MiXCR from the multiplex PCR reads. The repertoire consists of some 300,000 distinct CDR3 sequences, with roughly 13% occurring once and the leading ten covering less than 8%.

The V gene is TRBV20-1, the J gene TRBJ2-2; possibly TRBD1 for D (6 bases). The sequence was obtained from a woman between 40 and 55 years old with Graves' hyperthyroidism. Sequenced material: blood. The CDR3 DNA follows: TGCAGTGCACAGGGCGACGGGGAGCTGTTTTTT. This encodes CSAQGDGELFF.